This is a list of T cell receptor beta chains from one sample in a study of molecular identifiers for immune sequencing clone quantification. TCRdb independently ran MiXCR on the PCR reads; one entry per CDR3 protein. This table holds around 82,000 distinct CDR3 sequences, 15% to 20% found once. The sequencing sample was made of naive CD8+ T cells from blood, with Jurkat cell RNA spiked in. The receptor set was obtained from a human donor in good health. Some libraries in this study had Jurkat cell RNA spiked in. CDR3s include the opening cysteine and the closing phenylalanine or tryptophan.

j_call v_call cdr3_aa
TRBJ2-7 TRBV7-2 CASSSLSREQYF
TRBJ1-1 TRBV23-1 CASSLGPNTKAFF
TRBJ2-7 TRBV28 CASSLDFPDSSYEQYF
TRBJ2-2 TRBV20-1 CSARGTSSNTGELFF
TRBJ1-5 TRBV3-1 CASSQHRSNQPQHF
TRBJ2-7 TRBV7-9 CASSSPQVPHEQYF
TRBJ1-2 TRBV30 CAWSPGQTKAYGYTF
TRBJ2-4 TRBV4-1 CASSPEQGLGAKNIQYF
TRBJ2-7 TRBV6-2/TRBV6-3 CASSYSDTLGGEQYF
TRBJ1-1 TRBV19 CASSIWTGGVMNTEAFF
TRBJ2-3 TRBV3-1 CASSQEESNADTQYF
TRBJ2-2 TRBV6-2/TRBV6-3 CASSYSMGTGELFF
TRBJ2-7 TRBV4-3 CASSRGVGSHEQYF
TRBJ2-3 TRBV28 CASRSSYGAGVSGDTQYF
TRBJ2-2 TRBV12-3/TRBV12-4 CASSPSWGFGELFF
TRBJ2-7 TRBV3-1 CASKAAASYEQYF
TRBJ2-7 TRBV12-3/TRBV12-4 CASSLILDRSYEQYF
TRBJ1-5 TRBV19 CASSIVGGGSNQPQHF
TRBJ2-5 TRBV11-2 CASSLDWSIQETQYF
TRBJ2-5 TRBV14 CASSRVLETQYF
TRBJ1-2 TRBV11-2 CASSLEDGQYYTF
TRBJ1-5 TRBV6-2/TRBV6-3 CASSYTGSNQPQHF
TRBJ1-4 TRBV19 CASSNNGPSGKLFF
TRBJ2-5 TRBV28 CASKLVNSETQYF
TRBJ2-1 TRBV23-1 CASSPALRDRAYNEQFF
TRBJ1-1 TRBV4-3 CASSQDPGGETEAFF
TRBJ2-7 TRBV20-1 CSASASNRRDEQYF
TRBJ2-2 TRBV7-9 CASSSPRGSTGELFF
TRBJ2-5 TRBV6-6 CASSYSPGLAGQETQYF
TRBJ1-2 TRBV30 CAWSTDRGYGYTF
TRBJ2-2 TRBV3-1 CASSRLGLVIPGELFF
TRBJ2-3 TRBV20-1 CSASAGRWSTDTQYF
TRBJ2-5 TRBV6-5 CASSYSGQGQETQYF
TRBJ2-7 TRBV19 CASSIQNSYEQYF
TRBJ2-2 TRBV20-1 CSGEDRGSSGELFF
TRBJ1-2 TRBV29-1 CSVERRLNYGYTF
TRBJ2-1 TRBV30 CAWSSTANGEQFF
TRBJ2-1 TRBV20-1 CSASVDEQFF
TRBJ2-1 TRBV11-3 CASSFSDSSYNEQFF
TRBJ2-7 TRBV13 CASRGTGRPSYEQYF
TRBJ2-7 TRBV28 CASSFYYEQYF
TRBJ1-1 TRBV2 CASRLTMNTEAFF